Below, one T cell receptor (beta chain) is given with its context. Its target is not known. The sorted Tregs were CD4+CD25+CD127-/low cells. MiXCR, run by TCRdb on the 5' RACE reads, gives a single entry per CDR3 protein. The sample lists 50,000 to 60,000 distinct CDR3 sequences, less than 25% occurring once. General study findings and limits: Tumor-infiltrating Treg TCR alpha and beta sequences overlapped most with tumor naive CD4+ T cells, then blood naive.

The TCR originated in a female donor with breast cancer. The sequenced material came from tumor-infiltrating Tregs sorted from the breast tumor.

The CDR3 region is CASSLNREYGYTF. CDR3 coding DNA: TGCGCCAGCAGCTTGAACCGGGAGTATGGCTACACCTTC. The chain links TRBV5-1 to TRBJ1-2, with D unclear. V lost 1 base to trimming and J lost 5 bases, with 9 bases between them. Germline V lookup: CDR1 SGHRS, CDR2 YFSETQ. The CDR3 consists of 13 residues.